This entry features one T cell receptor (beta chain) sequence. Antigen unknown. Researchers ran the PCR with 60 Vbeta and 13 Jbeta primers. Only in-frame clones appear in the TCRdb table, and some are missing; sequencing was by immunoSEQ multiplex PCR. The data hold 130,000 or so clones, with around 84% observed a single time. The sample originates from a study of cytomegalovirus exposure and HLA in healthy donors. Study-wide findings and caveats: CMV serostatus was the only immune exposure information that was available.

There are 14 residues in the CDR3. Trimming cost V 3 bases and J 5 bases; bases outside gene matches: 5. Germline CDR1 reads SGHRS; CDR2 reads YFSETQ. Sequencing input: PBMCs. The V call is TRBV5-1, the J call TRBJ2-3; TRBD2 matches at 8 bases. The origin of this receptor is a woman aged 18-29 years in good health and CMV-seropositive. Here the CDR3 DNA reads TGCGCCAGCAGCTCGCGGGGGGCCAAAGATACGCAGTATTTT. Translation: CASSSRGAKDTQYF.